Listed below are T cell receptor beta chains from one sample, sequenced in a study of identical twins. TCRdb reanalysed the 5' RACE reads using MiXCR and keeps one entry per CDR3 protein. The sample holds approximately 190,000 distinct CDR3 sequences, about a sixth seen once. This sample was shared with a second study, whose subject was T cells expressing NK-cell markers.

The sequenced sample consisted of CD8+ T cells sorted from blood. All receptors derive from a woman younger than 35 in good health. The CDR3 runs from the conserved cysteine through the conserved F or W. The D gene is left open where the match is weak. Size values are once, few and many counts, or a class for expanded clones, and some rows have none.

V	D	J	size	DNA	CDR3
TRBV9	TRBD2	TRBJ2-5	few	TGTGCCAGCAGCGTTAGCGGGGGGTCCCAAGAGACCCAGTACTTC	CASSVSGGSQETQYF
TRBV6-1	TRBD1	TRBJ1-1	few	TGTGCCAGCAGCCTCAGGGGGGACAATGAAGCTTTCTTT	CASSLRGDNEAFF
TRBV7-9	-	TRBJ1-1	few	TGTGCCAGCAGCTCCTCCGGGACATTATTTGAAGCTTTCTTT	CASSSSGTLFEAFF
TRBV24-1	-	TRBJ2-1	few	TGTGCCACCAGTGCCACGACTACGAGCTCCTACAATGAGCAGTTCTTC	CATSATTTSSYNEQFF
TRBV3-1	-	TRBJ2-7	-	TGTGCCAGCAGCCAAGATGCGGCGTACTACGAGCAGTACTTC	CASSQDAAYYEQYF
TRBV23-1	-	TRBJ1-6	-	TGCGCCAGCAGTCAATCTCGAGGGGTGGGGGCCTCCTATAATTCACCCCTCCACTTT	CASSQSRGVGASYNSPLHF
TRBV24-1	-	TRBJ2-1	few	TGTGCCACCTCATCCGGGAGAGATTACAATGAGCAGTTCTTC	CATSSGRDYNEQFF
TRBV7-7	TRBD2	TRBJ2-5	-	TGTGCCAGCAGCTTAGTTCTAGCGGGAGGAGAGACCCAGTACTTC	CASSLVLAGGETQYF
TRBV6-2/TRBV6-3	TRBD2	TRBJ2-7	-	TGTGCCAGCAGTTACTCGCAGCGGGGGGCCTACGAGCAGTACTTC	CASSYSQRGAYEQYF
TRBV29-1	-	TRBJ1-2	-	TGCAGCGTTGAACTAGACAGTAACTATGGCTACACCTTC	CSVELDSNYGYTF
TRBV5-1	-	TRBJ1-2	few	TGCGCCAGCAGCTCCGAGGGCGGCTGGCCATATGGCTACACCTTC	CASSSEGGWPYGYTF
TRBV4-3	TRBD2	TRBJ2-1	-	TGCGCCAGCAGCCAAAATCCCCCAGAGGTGACTAGCGGGAGTCATGAATCCTACAATGAGCAGTTCTTC	CASSQNPPEVTSGSHESYNEQFF
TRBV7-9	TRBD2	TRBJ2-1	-	TGTGCCAGCAGCTTATCATGGGGCTCGCAGGGAGGGAATGAGCAGTTCTTC	CASSLSWGSQGGNEQFF
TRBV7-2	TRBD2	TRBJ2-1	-	TGTGCCAGCAGCGCCCTACTAGCGGGAGGGGGAAATGAGCAGTTCTTC	CASSALLAGGGNEQFF
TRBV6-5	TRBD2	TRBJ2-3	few	TGTGCCAGCAGTTTTTCCGGGACTAGCGGGGCGAGCACAGATACGCAGTATTTT	CASSFSGTSGASTDTQYF
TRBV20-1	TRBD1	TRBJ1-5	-	TGCAGTGCTCTTGACAGGGTAGCTCAGCCCCAGCATTTT	CSALDRVAQPQHF
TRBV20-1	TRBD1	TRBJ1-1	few	TGTAGTGCTAGGGGGCAGGCCATTGAAGCTTTCTTT	CSARGQAIEAFF
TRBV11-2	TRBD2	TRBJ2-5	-	TGTGCCAGCAGCTTAGGTCCGGGACTACCGGCTGGGGAGACCCAGTACTTC	CASSLGPGLPAGETQYF
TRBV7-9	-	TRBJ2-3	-	TGTGCCAGCAGCCCCCGACTGGCTCGGAGCACAGATACGCAGTATTTT	CASSPRLARSTDTQYF
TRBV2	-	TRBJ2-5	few	TGTGCCAGCAGGTTTAGGACCTCGGAGACCCAGTACTTC	CASRFRTSETQYF
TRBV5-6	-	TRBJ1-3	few	TGTGCCAGCAGCACAGCGGGGAAAGGAAACACCATATATTTT	CASSTAGKGNTIYF
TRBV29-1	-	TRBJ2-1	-	TGCAGCGTTGAAGAACAAGGCTCCTACAATGAGCAGTTCTTC	CSVEEQGSYNEQFF
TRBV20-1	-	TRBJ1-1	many	TGCAGTGCCTTAGGACCCCTCGGGTCTGAAGCTTTCTTT	CSALGPLGSEAFF
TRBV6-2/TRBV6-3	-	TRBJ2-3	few	TGTGCCAGCAGGCAGCGTAGCACAGATACGCAGTATTTT	CASRQRSTDTQYF
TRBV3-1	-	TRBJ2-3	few	TGTGCCAGCAGCCAAGGGCGAAGGGGCGAAGATACGCAGTATTTT	CASSQGRRGEDTQYF
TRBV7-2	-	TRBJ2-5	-	TGTGCCAGCAGATTAAGGACGGACGAGGCCCAGTACTTC	CASRLRTDEAQYF
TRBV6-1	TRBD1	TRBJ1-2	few	TGTGCCAGCAGTGGGACGGGACAGCTTAACTATGGCTACACCTTC	CASSGTGQLNYGYTF
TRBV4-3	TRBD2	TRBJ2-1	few	TGCGCCAGCAGCCAAGATATTGTTAGGACTAGCGGGAGTTTATTCGGTGAGCAGTTCTTC	CASSQDIVRTSGSLFGEQFF
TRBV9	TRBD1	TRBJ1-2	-	TGTGCCAGCAGCCCCCGGACAGGGGGGGCCTATGGCTACACCTTC	CASSPRTGGAYGYTF
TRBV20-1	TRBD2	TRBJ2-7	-	TGCAGTGCCTCGGGACTAGCGGGTCCATTGTTTTTGTTGTGCGAGCAGTACTTC	CSASGLAGPLFLLCEQYF
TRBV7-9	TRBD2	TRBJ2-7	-	TGTGCCAGCAGCTCCCGGACTAGCGGAGCGAACCGCGAGCAGTACTTC	CASSSRTSGANREQYF
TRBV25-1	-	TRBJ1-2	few	TGTGCCAGCAGTGACGGGACCCCATGGGGCTACACCTTC	CASSDGTPWGYTF
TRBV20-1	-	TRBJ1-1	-	TGCAGCCTCGACCGGGGCCCAGGCACTGAAGCTTTCTTT	CSLDRGPGTEAFF
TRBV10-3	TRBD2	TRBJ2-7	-	TGTGCCACCGAGGGGGCGGGAGGGCAATACGAGCAGTACTTC	CATEGAGGQYEQYF
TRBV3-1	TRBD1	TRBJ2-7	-	TGTGCCAGCAGCCAGGGCCGGGACAGGGGGTACGAGCAGTACTTC	CASSQGRDRGYEQYF
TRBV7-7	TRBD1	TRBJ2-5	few	TGTGCCAGCAGCTTGGGGACAGACTTCCAAGAGACCCAGTACTTC	CASSLGTDFQETQYF
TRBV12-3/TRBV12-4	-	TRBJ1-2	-	TGTGCCAGCAGTTTCAGCCCGGGGGACTACTATGGCTACACCTTC	CASSFSPGDYYGYTF
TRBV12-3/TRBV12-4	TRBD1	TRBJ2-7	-	TGTGCCAGCAGACGACAGGGGGCTGCCTACGAGCAGTACTTC	CASRRQGAAYEQYF
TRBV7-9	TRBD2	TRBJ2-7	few	TGTGCCAGCAGCCCCGGGGAGGGTGGTAACTACGAGCAGTACTTC	CASSPGEGGNYEQYF
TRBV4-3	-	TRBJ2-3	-	TGCGCCAGCAGCCACTGGATGGCAGCAGCAGATACGCAGTATTTT	CASSHWMAAADTQYF
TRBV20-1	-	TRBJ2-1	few	TGCAGTGCTCCCCAGGGGCTAGCCTACAATGAGCAGTTCTTC	CSAPQGLAYNEQFF
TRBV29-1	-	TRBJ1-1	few	TGCAGCGCCATCGATCGGGAAAGGGAAAACACTGAAGCTTTCTTT	CSAIDRERENTEAFF
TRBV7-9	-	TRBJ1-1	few	TGTGCCAGCAGCTCCGGCTTTGGCCGATACAAAAATGAAGCTTTCTTT	CASSSGFGRYKNEAFF
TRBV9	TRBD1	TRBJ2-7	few	TGTGCCAGCGGACAGGGGCCTACCTACGAGCAGTACTTC	CASGQGPTYEQYF
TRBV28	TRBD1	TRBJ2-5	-	TGTGCCAGCAGATACCTCCGGGACAGATTAGAAGAGACCCAGTACTTC	CASRYLRDRLEETQYF
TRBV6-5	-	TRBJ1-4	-	TGTGCCAGCAGTTACTCCCAGGGTTATGAAAAACTGTTTTTT	CASSYSQGYEKLFF
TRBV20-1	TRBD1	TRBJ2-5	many	TGCAGTGCTAGAGCCCCGGGACAGGGGGGGTTAACCCAGTACTTC	CSARAPGQGGLTQYF
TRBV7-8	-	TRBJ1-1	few	TGTGCCAGCAGCTATGGGGGGATACGGGAGAACACTGAAGCTTTCTTT	CASSYGGIRENTEAFF
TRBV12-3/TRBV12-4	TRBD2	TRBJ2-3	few	TGTGCCAGCAGCTCCGGACTAGCGAGATCCACAGATACGCAGTATTTT	CASSSGLARSTDTQYF
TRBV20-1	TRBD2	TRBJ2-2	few	TGCAGTGCCCCCGGGGGGTTAGGGACCGGGGAGCTGTTTTTT	CSAPGGLGTGELFF
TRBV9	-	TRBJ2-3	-	TGTGCCAGCAGCGTAGATTCAGATACGCAGTATTTT	CASSVDSDTQYF
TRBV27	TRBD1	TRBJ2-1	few	TGTGCCAGCAGGCACACAGGGGACAATGAGCAGTTCTTC	CASRHTGDNEQFF
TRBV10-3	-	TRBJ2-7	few	TGTGCCATCAGCCACCCCGTCGGGGGGCTGACCTACGAGCAGTACTTC	CAISHPVGGLTYEQYF